Each of the 5 T cell receptor beta chains below was sequenced from the same sample in a study of cytomegalovirus exposure and HLA in healthy donors. A multiplex PCR was run with 60 Vbeta primers and 13 Jbeta primers. The data were produced by immunoSEQ multiplex PCR, yet TCRdb's version contains in-frame clones alone and is incomplete. The profile shows about 110,000 clones, more than 65% of them singletons. The sequenced sample consisted of PBMCs. All receptors derive from a young man in good health and CMV-seropositive.

V gene TRBV11-2 combines with J gene TRBJ2-2; possibly TRBD2 for D (7 bases). Germline CDR1 reads SGHAT; CDR2 reads FQNNGV. This CDR3 comprises 17 residues. The V gene lost 5 bases and the J gene lost 3 bases, with 19 bases spanning the gap. The CDR3 sequence is CASSRRAGARDTGELFF. CDR3 DNA: TGTGCCAGCAGCCGCCGGGCGGGGGCGCGGGACACCGGGGAGCTGTTTTTT.

The rearrangement links TRBV5-7 to TRBJ1-6; D is ambiguous. TRBV5-7 is an ORF for which the function is uncertain. This CDR3 comprises 13 residues. V was cut by 8 bases and J by 8 bases, with 14 bases left in between. CDR3 residues: CARVGEGDSPLHF. The CDR3 bases are TGTGCCAGGGTTGGTGAGGGTGATTCACCCCTCCACTTT.

The rearrangement uses TRBV7-2 and TRBJ2-1, with D possibly TRBD2 on 5 matching bases. This CDR3 contains 13 residues. Trimming left V 5 bases short and J 4 bases short, with 9 bases between. Germline V gene data show CDR1 as SGHTA and CDR2 as FQGNSA. The CDR3 spells CASSPGEYNEQFF. CDR3 DNA sequence: TGTGCCAGCAGCCCCGGGGAGTACAATGAGCAGTTCTTC. The variable domain in full, with the rest retrieved from reference TRBV7-2 and TRBJ2-1, is GAGVSQSPSNKVTEKGKDVELRCDPISGHTALYWYRQSLGQGLEFLIYFQGNSAPDKSGLPSDRFSAERTGGSVSTLTIQRTQQEDSAVYLCASSPGEYNEQFFGPGTRLTVL.

This clone appeared a few times. The chain combines TRBV9 with TRBJ2-7, with D tentatively TRBD1 (5 bases). CDR3 length: 15 residues. Germline V lookup: CDR1 SGDLS, CDR2 YYNGEE. Trimming removed 2 bases at V and 2 bases at J, with 14 bases between. The DNA of the CDR3 is TGTGCCAGCAGCGTTAGCCAGGGAAGCGCCTACGAGCAGTACTTC. Translation gives CASSVSQGSAYEQYF.

CDR3 DNA sequence: TGTGCCAGCAGCTTGGGACTAGCGGGGATTTTTCCCAGCTCCTACAATGAGCAGTTCTTC. Amino acids: CASSLGLAGIFPSSYNEQFF. J is TRBJ2-1 and V is TRBV5-4; TRBD2 matches 11 bases. The CDR3 extends over 20 amino acids. Germline CDR1 SGHNT, CDR2 YYREEE (reference sequence). The junction had 11 bases not matched to a gene; V was cut back by 0 bases and J by 0 bases.